Each of the 25 T cell receptor beta chains below was sequenced from the same sample in a study of T cells in Graves' hyperthyroidism and ophthalmopathy. TCR beta CDR3 region amplification was performed from RNA transcripts. In the first-round RT-PCR of the TCR CDR3, the HTBI primer set was used. TCRdb processed the multiplex PCR reads anew with MiXCR; each CDR3 protein has one entry. The repertoire includes fewer than 350,000 distinct CDR3 sequences, nearly 15% of them detected once, and roughly 31% sits in the top ten. Sample: blood. The receptors come from a woman in her fifties or sixties with Graves' hyperthyroidism that later progressed to Graves' ophthalmopathy.

The chain carries TRBV9 and TRBJ1-4, with D uncertain. Germline V gives CDR1 SGDLS, CDR2 YYNGEE. The CDR3 spans 14 residues. V was clipped by 2 bases and J by 2 bases, with 7 bases between them. CDR3 coding DNA: TGTGCCAGCAGCGTTTCACCGACTAATGAAAAACTGTTTTTT. Protein: CASSVSPTNEKLFF. The whole variable domain, remainder taken from reference TRBV9 and TRBJ1-4, is DSGVTQTPKHLITATGQRVTLRCSPRSGDLSVYWYQQSLDQGLQFLIQYYNGEERAKGNILERFSAQQFPDLHSELNLSSLELGDSALYFCASSVSPTNEKLFFGSGTQLSVL.

This clonotype was detected ten times or more. The gene calls are TRBV20-1 and TRBJ2-1; TRBD2 matches 11 bases. With 1 base clipped from V and 5 bases from J, the junction kept 1 base outside the gene matches. From germline, CDR1 is DFQATT and CDR2 SNEGSKA (reference sequence). This CDR3 has 14 amino acids. CDR3 amino acids: CSARGSGRDNEQFF. For the CDR3, the DNA is TGCAGTGCTAGAGGTAGCGGGAGGGACAATGAGCAGTTCTTC.

V is TRBV5-1 and J is TRBJ1-4; 9 nucleotides line up with TRBD1. This CDR3 is 16 amino acids long. Germline V CDR1 and CDR2: SGHRS, YFSETQ. Trimming cost V 0 bases and J 7 bases; bases outside gene matches: 7. The CDR3 nucleotides are TGCGCCAGCAGCTTGGCTTCTGGGACAGGGTCTGAAAAACTGTTTTTT. Protein: CASSLASGTGSEKLFF.

The rearrangement links TRBV20-1 to TRBJ1-5; D perhaps matches TRBD1 (5 bases). There are 16 residues in the CDR3. The V and J ends lost 6 bases and 3 bases respectively, with 21 bases between them. Germline V lookup: CDR1 DFQATT, CDR2 SNEGSKA (reference sequence). In DNA, the CDR3 is TGCAGTGCCCCCAGGGAGCAGGGCCAGTACAATCAGCCCCAGCATTTT. Translating gives CSAPREQGQYNQPQHF.

This clonotype has at least ten counts. The gene calls are TRBV20-1 and TRBJ2-7, with D perhaps matching TRBD1 (6 bases). The CDR3 is 14 amino acids. Trimming cost V 0 bases and J 6 bases, with 15 bases left between them. Per germline, CDR1 DFQATT and CDR2 SNEGSKA (reference sequence). The CDR3 is CSARDWAQGAEQYF. The CDR3 nucleotides read TGCAGTGCTAGAGATTGGGCACAGGGTGCCGAGCAGTACTTC.

This clonotype was counted ten times or more. The chain links TRBV27 to TRBJ1-2; maybe TRBD1 (6 bases). V shed 4 bases and J shed 7 bases, with 19 bases lying between them. The CDR3 runs 15 residues. CDR1 and CDR2 (germline): MNHEY, SMNVEV (reference sequence). The chain's CDR3 is CASSSADRPSIGYTF. The CDR3 DNA sequence: TGTGCCAGCAGTTCCGCCGACAGGCCCTCTATTGGCTACACCTTC.

This clonotype was counted ten times or more. The V and J genes are TRBV7-9 and TRBJ2-7, with TRBD1 identical over 9 bases. Germline lookup yields CDR1 SEHNR and CDR2 FQNEAQ (reference sequence). The CDR3 runs 14 residues. The trim removed 4 bases at V and 4 bases at J, leaving 5 bases unmatched. The CDR3 DNA reads TGTGCCAGCAGCTCTGTCGACAGGGGGTACGAGCAGTACTTC. Amino acid sequence: CASSSVDRGYEQYF.

This clonotype was observed at least ten times. The gene calls are TRBV18 and TRBJ1-1; 9 nucleotides line up with TRBD1. J gave up 0 bases and V 4 bases, and 9 bases lay outside the gene matches. Germline CDR1 reads KGHSH; CDR2 reads LQKENI. The CDR3 runs 17 residues. The CDR3 coding sequence is TGTGCCAGCTCACGCCTCCGAAACAGGGGGCTGAACACTGAAGCTTTCTTT. It yields the protein CASSRLRNRGLNTEAFF.

This clonotype was counted ten times or more. The gene calls are TRBV7-3 and TRBJ2-3; D might be TRBD1 or TRBD2, each matching 5 bases. CDR3 length: 13 residues. V lost 8 bases and J 4 bases, leaving 13 bases between the germline ends. Germline loops: CDR1 SGHTA, CDR2 FQGTGA. The CDR3 DNA is TGTGCCAGCCGACTCGGGGCGTCAGATACGCAGTATTTT. It is translated as CASRLGASDTQYF. The full variable domain, in which reference TRBV7-3 and TRBJ2-3 provide the parts outside the CDR3, is GAGVSQTPSNKVTEKGKYVELRCDPISGHTALYWYRQSLGQGPEFLIYFQGTGAADDSGLPNDRFFAVRPEGSVSTLKIQRTERGDSAVYLCASRLGASDTQYFGPGTRLTVL.

At least ten counts were recorded for this clonotype. The gene calls are TRBV2 and TRBJ2-7, with 9 bases matching TRBD2. Germline trimming cut 10 bases from V and 3 bases from J; bases unmatched to any gene: 7. The CDR3 spans 13 residues. Germline CDR1 and CDR2: SNHLY and FYNNEI. CDR3 sequence (DNA): TGTGCCACCTCCGGGACTAGCAGCTACGAGCAGTACTTC. This sequence encodes CATSGTSSYEQYF.

At least ten counts were recorded for this clonotype. V is TRBV5-1 and J is TRBJ2-7; weak D call: TRBD1 (7 bases). This CDR3 comprises 13 residues. Germline V CDR1 and CDR2: SGHRS, YFSETQ. Trimming cost V 4 bases and J 8 bases, with 16 bases left between them. CDR3 region: CASSAPGGRQQYF. The CDR3 coding sequence is TGCGCCAGCAGCGCTCCAGGGGGGAGGCAGCAGTACTTC.

Ten or more counts support this clonotype. The V and J genes are TRBV11-2 and TRBJ2-1; 8 bases line up with TRBD2. Germline CDR1 and CDR2: SGHAT and FQNNGV. The trim removed 5 bases at V and 4 bases at J, leaving 10 bases unmatched. The CDR3 spans 16 residues. The CDR3 DNA follows: TGTGCCAGCAGCAGCCAAGCGGGAGTCCGGTACAATGAGCAGTTCTTC. Its translation: CASSSQAGVRYNEQFF.

This clonotype was detected ten times or more. The chain employs TRBV29-1 and TRBJ1-4; no reliable D call. This CDR3 comprises 13 residues. With 1 base removed from V and 7 bases from J, the gap between germline ends came to 10 bases. CDR1 is SQVTM, CDR2 ANQGSEA, per germline. This CDR3 is CSVEGGNAEKLFF. The CDR3 bases are TGCAGCGTTGAAGGAGGGAATGCTGAAAAACTGTTTTTT.

This clonotype was observed a handful of times. The chain joins TRBV7-8 to TRBJ1-3; D call uncertain. The germline gives CDR1 SGHVS, CDR2 FQNEAQ. The V gene lost 4 bases and the J gene lost 1 base, with 5 bases spanning the gap. The length of the CDR3 is 13 residues. In DNA form, the CDR3 reads TGTGCCAGCAGCTCGGTATCTGGAAACACCATATATTTT. It specifies CASSSVSGNTIYF.

There are a few counts of this clonotype. V and J are TRBV9 and TRBJ1-2, with 8 bases that match TRBD1. CDR3 length equals 15 residues. V was clipped by 0 bases and J by 6 bases; unmatched bases: 7. The germline V gene has CDR1 SGDLS and CDR2 YYNGEE. Here the CDR3 DNA reads TGTGCCAGCAGCGTAGGCGGACAGGGCCTGAATGGCTACACCTTC. Amino acid sequence: CASSVGGQGLNGYTF.

This clonotype came up many times. V and J are TRBV7-3 and TRBJ2-7; D perhaps matches TRBD1 (5 bases). The CDR3 is made up of 16 amino acids. V lost 5 bases, J lost 3 bases, and 20 bases lay in between. Germline V gene sequence: CDR1 SGHTA, CDR2 FQGTGA. The CDR3 sequence: CASSPLRDSLNYEQYF. The CDR3 bases are TGTGCCAGCAGCCCATTAAGAGACAGTCTGAACTACGAGCAGTACTTC.

The sample holds many counts of this clonotype. The V call is TRBV6-1, the J call TRBJ2-1; 9 bases are a match to TRBD2. V shed 5 bases, J shed 8 bases, and the junction held 7 bases outside the gene matches. This CDR3 region has 14 residues. CDR1 and CDR2 from the germline V gene are MNHNS and SASEGT. The chain's CDR3 is CASSIAGARDEQFF. DNA for the CDR3: TGTGCCAGCAGTATAGCGGGAGCGAGGGATGAGCAGTTCTTC.

This rearrangement joins TRBV5-1 to TRBJ1-1, with D possibly being TRBD1 (6 bases). The CDR3 loop spans 13 amino acids. CDR1 and CDR2 from the germline V gene are SGHRS and YFSETQ. Trimming took 4 bases from V and 4 from J, leaving 11 bases between them. The CDR3: CASSDSGVTEAFF. The CDR3 DNA reads TGCGCCAGCAGCGATTCAGGGGTCACTGAAGCTTTCTTT.

Details on this clonotype: The junction shows a germline mismatch at one end, possibly a read error. This chain uses TRBV6-1 with TRBJ2-3, with D uncertain. Germline CDR1 and CDR2: MNHNS and SASEGT. This CDR3 has 15 residues. CDR3 DNA: TGTGCCGGCAGTGAAGTTCTCTATCTAACAGATACGCAGTATTTT. As protein: CAGSEVLYLTDTQYF.

This chain links TRBV28 with TRBJ2-3; 12 positions match TRBD1. Germline lookup yields CDR1 MDHEN and CDR2 SYDVKM. V dropped 5 bases and J dropped 7; count of bases not matched to a gene: 4. CDR3 length: 14 residues. The DNA for the CDR3 is TGTGCCAGCAGTCCGGGACAGGGGGCCAATACGCAGTATTTT. Protein product: CASSPGQGANTQYF.

There are many counts of this clonotype. The rearrangement joins TRBV2 to TRBJ2-7, with a possible D match to TRBD2 (5 bases). Trimming removed 3 bases at V and 3 bases at J, with 12 bases between. The CDR3 length is 14 residues. Germline V gives CDR1 SNHLY, CDR2 FYNNEI. CDR3 sequence reads: CASSEEAAFYEQYF. In nucleotides, the CDR3 is TGTGCCAGCAGTGAGGAGGCCGCCTTCTACGAGCAGTACTTC.

This clonotype was recorded a few times. The rearrangement links TRBV30 to TRBJ1-1; perhaps TRBD1 as D (6 bases). Germline V gene sequence: CDR1 GTSNPN, CDR2 SVGIG (reference sequence). Between the trimmed V and J ends, which lost 0 bases and 5 bases, there was a span of 19 bases. CDR3 length equals 16 residues. In DNA, the CDR3 is TGTGCCTGGAGTGTACTTGGGGGGGCCAAAAGAACTGAAGCTTTCTTT. The encoded protein is CAWSVLGGAKRTEAFF.

In this sample, this clonotype turned up a few times. The CDR3 loop reads CASSESGVDQPQHF. CDR3 nucleotides: TGTGCCAGCAGTGAATCCGGGGTGGATCAGCCCCAGCATTTT. The rearrangement links TRBV25-1 to TRBJ1-5; the D is unclear. V lost 1 base and J 5 bases, leaving 9 bases between the germline ends. The germline gives CDR1 MGHDK, CDR2 SYGVNS. CDR3 length: 14 residues.

The table lists this clonotype with many counts. The rearrangement links TRBV27 to TRBJ1-2; no reliable D call. The CDR3 is 16 residues long. Trimming took off 2 bases at V and 0 bases at J, with 13 bases between the two ends. Germline CDR1 is MNHEY and CDR2 is SMNVEV (reference sequence). The DNA for the CDR3 is TGTGCCAGCAGTTTAACGTGGAACAGAGCTAACTATGGCTACACCTTC. Translated, it gives CASSLTWNRANYGYTF.

Comments on this clonotype: A read error may be the cause here, since a much bigger clone is one base away. V gene TRBV3-1 combines with J gene TRBJ2-2; D uncertain. The CDR3 length is 14 residues. CDR1 is LGHDT and CDR2 is YNNKEL in the germline V gene (reference sequence). CDR3 sequence (DNA): TGTGCCAGCGGCCAAGGTGGAAACACCGGGGAGCTGTTTTTT. Its protein is CASGQGGNTGELFF.